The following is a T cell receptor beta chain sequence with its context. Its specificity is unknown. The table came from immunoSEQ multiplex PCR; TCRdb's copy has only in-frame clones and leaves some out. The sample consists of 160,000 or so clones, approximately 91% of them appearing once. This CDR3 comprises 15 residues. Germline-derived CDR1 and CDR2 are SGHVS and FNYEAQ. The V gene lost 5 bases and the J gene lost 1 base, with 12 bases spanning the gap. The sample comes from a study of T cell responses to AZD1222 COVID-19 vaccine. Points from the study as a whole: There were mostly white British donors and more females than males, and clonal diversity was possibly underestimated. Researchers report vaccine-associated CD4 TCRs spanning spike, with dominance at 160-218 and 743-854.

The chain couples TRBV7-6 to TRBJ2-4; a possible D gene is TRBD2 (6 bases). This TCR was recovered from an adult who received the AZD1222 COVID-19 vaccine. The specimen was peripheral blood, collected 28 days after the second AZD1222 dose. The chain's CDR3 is CASSPGTVAKNIQYF. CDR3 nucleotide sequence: TGTGCCAGCAGCCCGGGGACTGTGGCCAAAAACATTCAGTACTTC.